These 29 T cell receptor beta chains were sequenced from one sample in a study of blood T cells in healthy people across ages. Using a J-beta primer mix together with a sample-barcoded 5' primer, a second PCR was run for roughly 6 to 12 cycles. TCRdb itself ran the 5' RACE reads through MiXCR, one entry per CDR3 protein. The repertoire consists of 1.5 million to 2 million distinct CDR3 sequences, with roughly a third occurring once and the leading ten covering roughly 12%. Sequencing was performed on blood. The receptors stem from a woman aged 30 to 39 in good health.

V and J are TRBV27 and TRBJ2-1; 9 nucleotides line up with TRBD2. Germline V gene data show CDR1 as MNHEY and CDR2 as SMNVEV (reference sequence). The CDR3 contains 16 residues. After removal of 6 bases from V and 7 bases from J, the junction contained 13 bases not matched to a gene. CDR3 amino acids: CASSPMVGLAQNEQFF. The CDR3 nucleotides read TGTGCCAGCAGCCCTATGGTCGGACTAGCGCAGAATGAGCAGTTCTTC.

Only a few counts were recorded for this clonotype. The chain recombines TRBV12-3 or TRBV12-4 with TRBJ2-7; D unclear. V shed 8 bases and J shed 0 bases, with 17 bases lying between them. The CDR3 loop spans 15 amino acids. For the CDR3, the DNA is TGTGCCAGCGCCTCCCGTCGGCCCAGCTCCTACGAGCAGTACTTC. Its translation: CASASRRPSSYEQYF.

On this clonotype: This clone may be a read error of a much larger clone one base away. This sequence joins TRBV12-3 or TRBV12-4 and TRBJ2-1; unclear D gene. This CDR3 region has 13 residues. CDR3 protein: CAGSLERTNEQFF. In nucleotides, the CDR3 is TGTGCCGGCAGTTTGGAGCGTACCAATGAGCAGTTCTTC.

This clonotype has more than one count but fewer than ten. The chain is built from TRBV4-1 and TRBJ1-1, with 10 bases identical to TRBD1. Germline loops: CDR1 MGHRA, CDR2 YSYEKL. The junction had 6 bases not matched to a gene; V was cut back by 4 bases and J by 4 bases. The CDR3 is 15 amino acids. CDR3 region: CASSLRDRGRTEAFF. Written as DNA, the CDR3 is TGCGCCAGCAGCCTCCGGGACAGGGGCCGCACTGAAGCTTTCTTT.

J is TRBJ1-2 and V is TRBV6-6, with TRBD1 as a possible D gene (6 bases). The CDR3 is 14 residues long. The V end was cut by 3 bases, the J end by 7 bases, with 15 bases between. CDR1 and CDR2 (germline): MNHNY, SVGAGI (reference sequence). This chain's CDR3 is CASSYRQGSGGYTF. Here the CDR3 DNA reads TGTGCCAGCAGTTATCGTCAGGGGAGTGGTGGCTACACCTTC.

This clonotype was recorded many times. As DNA, the CDR3 is TGCAGTGCTAGGGTTGGGGGAGGCTCCTACGAGCAGTACTTC. Translation: CSARVGGGSYEQYF. The rearrangement links TRBV20-1 to TRBJ2-7; tentative D call: TRBD2 (6 bases). Trimming cost V 3 bases and J 0 bases, with 12 bases left between them. This CDR3 is built from 14 residues. Germline V lookup: CDR1 DFQATT, CDR2 SNEGSKA (reference sequence).

This clonotype turned up a few times. Its ends do not fully match the called genes, so a read error is possible. The chain combines TRBV10-3 with TRBJ1-6; D ambiguous. Germline CDR1 reads ENHRY; CDR2 reads SYGVKD. This CDR3 is built from 13 residues. The CDR3 spells CAIRPDKSSLLHF. Here the CDR3 DNA reads TGTGCCATCAGGCCCGATAAGAGCTCACTCCTCCACTTT.

A few counts support this clonotype. One end of the junction fails to match germline, which may point to a read error. CDR3 residues: CASSNRPGQGYGQYF. CDR3 nucleotides: TGTGCCAGCAGCAATCGACCGGGACAGGGCTACGGGCAGTACTTC. The genes are TRBV7-6 and TRBJ2-7; the match to TRBD1 covers 9 bases. CDR1 and CDR2 (germline): SGHVS, FNYEAQ. CDR3 length: 15 amino acids.

This chain joins TRBV4-1 and TRBJ1-4; D is unclear. The germline CDR1 and CDR2 sequences are MGHRA and YSYEKL. V lost 4 bases, J lost 5 bases, and 11 bases lay in between. The CDR3 length is 14 residues. CDR3 sequence: CASSPPRRNEKLFF. The CDR3 DNA sequence: TGCGCCAGCAGCCCCCCCAGGAGAAATGAAAAACTGTTTTTT.

The chain carries TRBV7-3 and TRBJ2-3; D possibly matches TRBD1 or TRBD2 (6 bases each). Per germline, CDR1 SGHTA and CDR2 FQGTGA. V was trimmed by 5 bases and J by 5 bases, leaving 20 bases between them. This CDR3 region has 16 residues. The CDR3 DNA follows: TGTGCCAGCAGCCCTATCCCGGGGGCCCTTGGAGATACGCAGTATTTT. This gives the protein CASSPIPGALGDTQYF. Complete variable domain (other parts from reference TRBV7-3 and TRBJ2-3): GAGVSQTPSNKVTEKGKYVELRCDPISGHTALYWYRQSLGQGPEFLIYFQGTGAADDSGLPNDRFFAVRPEGSVSTLKIQRTERGDSAVYLCASSPIPGALGDTQYFGPGTRLTVL.

Many counts were recorded for this clonotype. The genes are TRBV20-1 and TRBJ2-5, with 8 bases fitting TRBD1. The trim removed 0 bases at V and 3 bases at J, leaving 3 bases unmatched. The germline V gene encodes CDR1 DFQATT and CDR2 SNEGSKA (reference sequence). The CDR3 has 14 residues. CDR3 sequence (DNA): TGCAGTGCTAGAGATAGACAGGGGAAAGAGACCCAGTACTTC. It is translated as CSARDRQGKETQYF.

The chain employs TRBV2 and TRBJ2-7; 11 nucleotides agree with TRBD1. The CDR3 spans 15 residues. The V gene's germline CDR1 is SNHLY and CDR2 FYNNEI. After removal of 6 bases from V and 1 base from J, the junction contained 5 bases not matched to a gene. DNA for the CDR3: TGTGCCAGCAGGGACAGGGGGCGTTTATCCTACGAGCAGTACTTC. It encodes CASRDRGRLSYEQYF.

The CDR3, as DNA: TGTGCCAGCGGTCACTACAGGGAGGGGGAGACCCAGTACTTC. It specifies CASGHYREGETQYF. The chain combines TRBV7-9 with TRBJ2-5; maybe TRBD2 (7 bases). Germline CDR1 and CDR2: SEHNR and FQNEAQ (reference sequence). Trimming removed 8 bases at V and 5 bases at J, with 18 bases between. The CDR3 has 14 residues.

At least ten counts were recorded for this clonotype. The chain couples TRBV6-5 to TRBJ2-3; TRBD2 agrees at 12 bases. CDR3 size: 14 residues. The germline V gene encodes CDR1 MNHEY and CDR2 SVGAGI. Unmatched junction bases numbered 2, after V lost 6 bases and J lost 4 bases. Here the CDR3 reads CASSRTSGADTQYF. In nucleotides, the CDR3 is TGTGCCAGCAGCCGGACTAGCGGGGCAGATACGCAGTATTTT.

The chain employs TRBV27 and TRBJ2-2; TRBD2 matches 11 bases. The ends lost 5 bases at V and 6 bases at J; junction bases unmatched: 2. The CDR3 covers 14 residues. The germline CDR1 and CDR2 sequences are MNHEY and SMNVEV (reference sequence). DNA for the CDR3: TGTGCCAGCAGTCGACTAGCGGGATCCGGGGAGCTGTTTTTT. Protein: CASSRLAGSGELFF.

For this clonotype: The junction shows a germline mismatch at one end, possibly a read error. This rearrangement joins TRBV5-5 to TRBJ2-7; a possible D gene is TRBD2 (6 bases). The CDR3 is made up of 14 amino acids. Per the germline V gene, CDR1 is SGHKS and CDR2 is YYEKEE (reference sequence). CDR3 sequence: CTSSFFVGGYEQYF. The CDR3 DNA follows: TGTACCAGCAGCTTCTTCGTGGGGGGCTACGAGCAGTACTTC.

This clonotype was detected only a few times. The rearrangement joins TRBV5-1 to TRBJ2-5; maybe TRBD2 (5 bases). CDR1 and CDR2 (germline): SGHRS, YFSETQ. V shed 0 bases and J shed 11 bases, with 17 bases lying between them. CDR3 size: 14 residues. The CDR3 DNA reads as TGCGCCAGCAGCTTGGTAGCGCCGGTTGAAGAGCAGTACTTC. Protein sequence: CASSLVAPVEEQYF.

This rearrangement joins TRBV7-9 to TRBJ2-1; 9 nucleotides line up with TRBD2. CDR3 length: 15 amino acids. The germline CDR1 and CDR2 sequences are SEHNR and FQNEAQ (reference sequence). The trim removed 4 bases at V and 5 bases at J, leaving 6 bases unmatched. The CDR3 region has the DNA TGTGCCAGCAGCTCAGGACTAGCGCCCCACAATGAGCAGTTCTTC. Encoded protein: CASSSGLAPHNEQFF.

This chain links TRBV20-1 with TRBJ2-7, with 9 bases identical to TRBD1. The germline gives CDR1 DFQATT, CDR2 SNEGSKA (reference sequence). J lost 5 bases, V lost 5 bases, and 13 bases had no gene match. The CDR3 runs 15 residues. The CDR3 sequence is CSASNPYRGRDEQYF. The DNA for the CDR3 is TGCAGTGCTTCAAACCCGTACAGGGGGCGAGACGAGCAGTACTTC.

This clonotype was counted only a few times. This chain connects TRBV7-9 to TRBJ2-5; 7 bases fit TRBD1. The CDR3 consists of 16 residues. Trimming took 5 bases from V and 2 from J; bases not matched to a gene: 11. Germline V gene lookup returns CDR1 SEHNR and CDR2 FQNEAQ (reference sequence). The CDR3 DNA reads as TGTGCCAGCAGCCGCTTTTCCGGGACAGAGCAAGAGACCCAGTACTTC. Translating gives CASSRFSGTEQETQYF.

The genes are TRBV12-3 or TRBV12-4 and TRBJ1-2; a possible D gene is TRBD1 (5 bases). Trimming left V 6 bases short and J 6 bases short, with 14 bases between. The CDR3 sequence is 13 residues long. This chain's CDR3 is CASSYQGADGYTF. DNA of the CDR3: TGTGCCAGCAGCTATCAGGGAGCCGATGGCTACACCTTC.

This chain uses TRBV12-3 or TRBV12-4 with TRBJ2-1, with 8 bases lining up with TRBD1. J was trimmed by 5 bases and V by 4 bases; bases with no gene match: 10. This CDR3 has 16 amino acids. The CDR3 DNA reads as TGTGCCAGCAGTTCTCGGACAGGGCGGCCCCACAATGAGCAGTTCTTC. Encoded protein: CASSSRTGRPHNEQFF.

This clonotype was found a few times. The gene calls are TRBV6-6 and TRBJ2-7, with 8 positions matching TRBD1. The CDR3 is 13 residues long. Trimming cost V 2 bases and J 6 bases; bases outside gene matches: 3. The germline V gene has CDR1 MNHNY and CDR2 SVGAGI (reference sequence). CDR3 coding DNA: TGTGCCAGCAGTTACGGGCAGGGGGCCGAGCAGTACTTC. This sequence encodes CASSYGQGAEQYF.

The chain carries TRBV25-1 and TRBJ1-3, with D unresolved. The V gene's germline CDR1 is MGHDK and CDR2 SYGVNS. The CDR3 runs to 14 residues. V was shortened by 8 bases and J by 0 bases, with 11 bases between the two germline ends. The CDR3, as DNA: TGTGCCAGCCCACCAGAAGCCTCTGGAAACACCATATATTTT. Protein sequence: CASPPEASGNTIYF.

This clonotype was found a few times. The gene calls are TRBV20-1 and TRBJ2-7, with 8 nucleotides matching TRBD1. CDR1 is DFQATT, CDR2 SNEGSKA, per germline (reference sequence). The ends lost 5 bases at V and 10 bases at J; junction bases unmatched: 16. The length of the CDR3 is 14 residues. Here the CDR3 reads CSAARQGLQEAQYF. The DNA of the CDR3 is TGCAGTGCTGCCCGACAGGGGCTACAAGAGGCCCAGTACTTC.

Only a few counts were recorded for this clonotype. The V and J genes are TRBV29-1 and TRBJ1-5, with D possibly TRBD1 on 5 matching bases. This CDR3 has 14 amino acids. Germline values: CDR1 SQVTM, CDR2 ANQGSEA. Trimming left V 6 bases short and J 0 bases short, with 12 bases between. The CDR3 sequence is CSVLMGDSNQPQHF. In DNA form, the CDR3 reads TGCAGCGTCCTGATGGGGGATAGCAATCAGCCCCAGCATTTT.

This chain uses TRBV7-8 with TRBJ2-5; 8 positions agree with TRBD1. Germline values: CDR1 SGHVS, CDR2 FQNEAQ. The CDR3 has 17 residues. V lost 1 base to trimming and J lost 2 bases; unmatched junction nucleotides: 9. CDR3 in DNA: TGTGCCAGCAGCTTAGATTTTCAGGGGGCGCAACAAGAGACCCAGTACTTC. As protein: CASSLDFQGAQQETQYF.

This sequence joins TRBV20-1 and TRBJ2-7; the D call may be TRBD1 or TRBD2 (6 bases each). With 6 bases removed from V and 3 bases from J, the gap between germline ends came to 18 bases. The CDR3 is 14 residues long. The germline V gene has CDR1 DFQATT and CDR2 SNEGSKA (reference sequence). This CDR3 reads CSAKAGGGSYEQYF. The CDR3 nucleotides read TGCAGTGCCAAGGCAGGAGGGGGGAGCTACGAGCAGTACTTC.

This clonotype was counted between two and nine times. The genes are TRBV4-1 and TRBJ1-2; possible D gene TRBD1, 6 bases. V lost 1 base and J lost 5, with 17 bases in between. Germline CDR1 MGHRA, CDR2 YSYEKL. The CDR3 has 16 amino acids. CDR3 sequence (DNA): TGCGCCAGCAGCCAAGGGGCGGGGGGCTACCTATATGGCTACACCTTC. This sequence encodes CASSQGAGGYLYGYTF.